This entry is about one T cell receptor (beta chain). Looked up from germline, CDR1 is MGHDK and CDR2 is SYGVNS. This CDR3 region has 13 residues. Trimming stripped 4 bases from V and 8 bases from J, with 9 bases between. The sample comes from a study of blood T cell repertoires in COVID-19. At the level of the study: Researchers got acute and convalescent COVID-19 samples from the United States, Italy and Spain. The analysed material was cDNA or gDNA that came from T cells, B-cell-depleted T cells, or PBMCs.

Authors' methods: It was from reference gene primer amplification that nucleated cell counts were estimated. Produced via immunoSEQ multiplex PCR; TCRdb's table is partial and in-frame only. V, J and clone size were drawn from that table, and D and trimming were deduced from the DNA. The repertoire holds 120,000 to 150,000 clones, with roughly nine tenths as singletons. The sequenced material came from peripheral blood. The chain employs TRBV25-1 and TRBJ1-6, with D possibly being TRBD1 (5 bases). The receptor's source is a woman between 55 and 75 years old with active COVID-19. The CDR3 reads CASSVRQYSPLHF. CDR3 DNA: TGTGCCAGCAGTGTGAGACAGTATTCACCCCTCCACTTT.